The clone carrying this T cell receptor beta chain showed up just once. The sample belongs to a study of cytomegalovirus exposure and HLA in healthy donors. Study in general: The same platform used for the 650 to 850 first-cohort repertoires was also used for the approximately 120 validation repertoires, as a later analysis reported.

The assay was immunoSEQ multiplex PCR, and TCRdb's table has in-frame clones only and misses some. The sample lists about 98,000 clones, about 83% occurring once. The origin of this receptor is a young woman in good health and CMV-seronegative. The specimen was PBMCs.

DNA of the CDR3: TGTGCCAGCAGCCTCGGACGGGGAGAAGACAATGAGCAGTTCTTC. Translation: CASSLGRGEDNEQFF. This chain joins TRBV6-6 and TRBJ2-1; maybe TRBD2 (5 bases). V was trimmed by 6 bases and J by 5 bases, leaving 17 bases between them. Germline loops: CDR1 MNHNY, CDR2 SVGAGI (reference sequence). CDR3 length equals 15 residues.